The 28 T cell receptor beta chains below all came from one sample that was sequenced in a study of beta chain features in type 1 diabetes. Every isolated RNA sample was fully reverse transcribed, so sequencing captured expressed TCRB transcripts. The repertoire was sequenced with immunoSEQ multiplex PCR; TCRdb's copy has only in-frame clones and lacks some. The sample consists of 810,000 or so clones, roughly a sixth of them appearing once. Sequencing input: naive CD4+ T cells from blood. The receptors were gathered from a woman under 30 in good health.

The CDR3 DNA is TGTGCCAGCAGCTCTCGGGGGAGGGAGACCCAGTACTTC. It specifies CASSSRGRETQYF. The chain has TRBV5-6 and TRBJ2-5; TRBD2 is a possible D gene (6 bases). This CDR3 is 13 amino acids long. Germline-derived CDR1 and CDR2 are SGHDT and YYEEEE. Trimming left V 3 bases short and J 5 bases short, with 11 bases between.

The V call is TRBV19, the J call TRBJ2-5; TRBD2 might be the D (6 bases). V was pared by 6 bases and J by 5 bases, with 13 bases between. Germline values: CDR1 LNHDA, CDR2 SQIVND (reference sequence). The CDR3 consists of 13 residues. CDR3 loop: CASSDWRDETQYF. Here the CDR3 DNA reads TGTGCCAGTAGCGATTGGAGGGATGAGACCCAGTACTTC.

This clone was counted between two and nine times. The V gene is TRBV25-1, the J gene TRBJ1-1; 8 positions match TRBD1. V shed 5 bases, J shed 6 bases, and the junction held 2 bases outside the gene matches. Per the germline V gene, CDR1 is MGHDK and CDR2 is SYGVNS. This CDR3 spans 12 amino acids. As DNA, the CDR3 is TGTGCCAGCAGTAGACAGGGGTCTGAAGCTTTCTTT. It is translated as CASSRQGSEAFF.

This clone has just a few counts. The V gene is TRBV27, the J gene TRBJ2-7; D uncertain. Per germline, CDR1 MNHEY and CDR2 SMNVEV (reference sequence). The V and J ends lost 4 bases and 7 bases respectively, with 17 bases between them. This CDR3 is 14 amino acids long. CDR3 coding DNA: TGTGCCAGCAGTTCAAACCGTGGTCCCGGGGAGCAGTACTTC. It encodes CASSSNRGPGEQYF.

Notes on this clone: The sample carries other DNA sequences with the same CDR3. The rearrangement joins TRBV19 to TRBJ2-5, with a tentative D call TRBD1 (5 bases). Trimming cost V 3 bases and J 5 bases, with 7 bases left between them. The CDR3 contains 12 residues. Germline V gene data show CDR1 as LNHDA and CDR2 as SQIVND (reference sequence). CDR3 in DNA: TGTGCCAGTAGTATGGCAGGGGAGACCCAGTACTTC. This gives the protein CASSMAGETQYF.

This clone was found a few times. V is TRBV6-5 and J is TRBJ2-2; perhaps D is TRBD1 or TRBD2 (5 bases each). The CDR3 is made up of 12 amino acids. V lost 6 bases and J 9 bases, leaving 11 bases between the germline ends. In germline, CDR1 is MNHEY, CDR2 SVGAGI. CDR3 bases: TGTGCCAGCAGCCGGGGACGGTGGGAGCTGTTTTTT. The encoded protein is CASSRGRWELFF.

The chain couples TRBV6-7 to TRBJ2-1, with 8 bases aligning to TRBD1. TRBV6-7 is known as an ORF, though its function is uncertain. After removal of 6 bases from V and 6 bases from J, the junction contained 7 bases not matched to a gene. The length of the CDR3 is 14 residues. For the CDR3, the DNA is TGTGCCAGCAGGCAGGGGGCGAAAGGCAATGAGCAGTTCTTC. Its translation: CASRQGAKGNEQFF.

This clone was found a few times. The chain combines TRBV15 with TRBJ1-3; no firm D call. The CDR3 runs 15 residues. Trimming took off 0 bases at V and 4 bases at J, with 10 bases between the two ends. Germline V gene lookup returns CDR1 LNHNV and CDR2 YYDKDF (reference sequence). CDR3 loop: CATSRDGGLGNTIYF. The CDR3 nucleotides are TGTGCCACCAGCAGAGATGGCGGGTTAGGAAACACCATATATTTT. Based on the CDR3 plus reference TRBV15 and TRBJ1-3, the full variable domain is DAMVIQNPRYQVTQFGKPVTLSCSQTLNHNVMYWYQQKSSQAPKLLFHYYDKDFNNEADTPDNFQSRRPNTSFCFLDIRSPGLGDTAMYLCATSRDGGLGNTIYFGEGSWLTVV.

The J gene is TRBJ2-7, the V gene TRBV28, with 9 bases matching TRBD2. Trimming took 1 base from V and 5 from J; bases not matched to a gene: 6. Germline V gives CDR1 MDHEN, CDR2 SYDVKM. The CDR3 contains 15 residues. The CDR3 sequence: CASSLLGSGGDEQYF. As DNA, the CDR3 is TGTGCCAGCAGTTTATTAGGTAGCGGGGGAGACGAGCAGTACTTC. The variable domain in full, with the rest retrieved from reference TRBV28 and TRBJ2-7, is DVKVTQSSRYLVKRTGEKVFLECVQDMDHENMFWYRQDPGLGLRLIYFSYDVKMKEKGDIPEGYSVSREKKERFSLILESASTNQTSMYLCASSLLGSGGDEQYFGPGTRLTVT.

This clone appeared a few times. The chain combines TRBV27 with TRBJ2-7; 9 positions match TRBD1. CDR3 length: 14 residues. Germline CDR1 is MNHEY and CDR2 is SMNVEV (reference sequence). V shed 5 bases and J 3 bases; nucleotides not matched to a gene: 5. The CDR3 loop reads CASSLGTGFYEQYF. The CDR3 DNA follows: TGTGCCAGCAGTCTCGGGACAGGGTTCTACGAGCAGTACTTC.

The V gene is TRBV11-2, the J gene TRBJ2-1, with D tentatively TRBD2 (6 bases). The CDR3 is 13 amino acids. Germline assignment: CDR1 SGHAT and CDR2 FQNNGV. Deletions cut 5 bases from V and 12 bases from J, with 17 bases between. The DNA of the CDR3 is TGTGCCAGCAGCCTTAGTGAGGAGGGATCGCAGTTCTTC. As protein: CASSLSEEGSQFF. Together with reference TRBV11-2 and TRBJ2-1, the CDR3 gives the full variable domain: EAGVAQSPRYKIIEKRQSVAFWCNPISGHATLYWYQQILGQGPKLLIQFQNNGVVDDSQLPKDRFSAERLKGVDSTLKIQPAKLEDSAVYLCASSLSEEGSQFFGPGTRLTVL.

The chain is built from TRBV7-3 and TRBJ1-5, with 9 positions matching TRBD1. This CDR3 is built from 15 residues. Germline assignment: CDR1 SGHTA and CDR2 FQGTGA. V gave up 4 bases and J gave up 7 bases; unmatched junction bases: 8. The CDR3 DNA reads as TGTGCCAGCAGCTCCATACAGGGGGCGCAGCAGCCCCAGCATTTT. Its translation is CASSSIQGAQQPQHF. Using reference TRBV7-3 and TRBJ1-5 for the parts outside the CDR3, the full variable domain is GAGVSQTPSNKVTEKGKYVELRCDPISGHTALYWYRQSLGQGPEFLIYFQGTGAADDSGLPNDRFFAVRPEGSVSTLKIQRTERGDSAVYLCASSSIQGAQQPQHFGDGTRLSIL.

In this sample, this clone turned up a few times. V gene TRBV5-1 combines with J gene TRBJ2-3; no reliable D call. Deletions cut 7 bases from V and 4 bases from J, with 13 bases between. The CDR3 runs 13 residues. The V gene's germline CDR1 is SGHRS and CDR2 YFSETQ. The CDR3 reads CASREGWSDTQYF. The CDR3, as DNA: TGCGCCAGCCGAGAAGGATGGTCAGATACGCAGTATTTT.

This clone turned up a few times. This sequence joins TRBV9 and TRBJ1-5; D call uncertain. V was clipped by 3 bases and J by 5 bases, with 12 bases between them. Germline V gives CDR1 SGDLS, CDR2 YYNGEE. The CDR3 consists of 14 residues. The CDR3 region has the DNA TGTGCCAGCAGCGCGAGTCCCGACTATCAGCCCCAGCATTTT. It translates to CASSASPDYQPQHF. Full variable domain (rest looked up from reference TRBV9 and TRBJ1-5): DSGVTQTPKHLITATGQRVTLRCSPRSGDLSVYWYQQSLDQGLQFLIQYYNGEERAKGNILERFSAQQFPDLHSELNLSSLELGDSALYFCASSASPDYQPQHFGDGTRLSIL.

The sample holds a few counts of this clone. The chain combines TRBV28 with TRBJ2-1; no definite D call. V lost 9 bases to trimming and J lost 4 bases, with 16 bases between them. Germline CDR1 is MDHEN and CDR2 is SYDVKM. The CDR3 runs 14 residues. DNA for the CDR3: TGTGCCAGTTTCCGGGCAGATCTATACAATGAGCAGTTCTTC. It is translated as CASFRADLYNEQFF.

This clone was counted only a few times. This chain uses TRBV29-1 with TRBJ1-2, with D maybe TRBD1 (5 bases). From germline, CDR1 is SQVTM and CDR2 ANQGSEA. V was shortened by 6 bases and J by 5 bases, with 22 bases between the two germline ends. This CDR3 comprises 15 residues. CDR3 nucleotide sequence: TGCAGCGTCGGAAAGCAGGGTGCAGCGGGATATGGCTACACCTTC. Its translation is CSVGKQGAAGYGYTF.

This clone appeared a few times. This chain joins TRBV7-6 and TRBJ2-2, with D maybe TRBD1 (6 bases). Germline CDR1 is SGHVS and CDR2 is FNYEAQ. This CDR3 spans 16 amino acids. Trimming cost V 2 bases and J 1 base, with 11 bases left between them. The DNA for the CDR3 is TGTGCCAGCAGCTTACGAGGGGGAATGAACACCGGGGAGCTGTTTTTT. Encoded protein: CASSLRGGMNTGELFF.

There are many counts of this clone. The CDR3 region has the DNA TGTGCCAGCTCACCTGCGCACTACGAGCAGTACTTC. Translation gives CASSPAHYEQYF. The chain joins TRBV18 to TRBJ2-7; the D is unclear. V shed 3 bases and J shed 3 bases, with 6 bases lying between them. Per germline, CDR1 KGHSH and CDR2 LQKENI. The CDR3 spans 12 residues.

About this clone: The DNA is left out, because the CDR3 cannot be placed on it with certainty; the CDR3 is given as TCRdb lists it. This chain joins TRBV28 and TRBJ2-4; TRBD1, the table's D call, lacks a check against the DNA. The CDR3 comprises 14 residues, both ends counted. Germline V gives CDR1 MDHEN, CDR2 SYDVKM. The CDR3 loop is CASSLFGTGNPRYF.

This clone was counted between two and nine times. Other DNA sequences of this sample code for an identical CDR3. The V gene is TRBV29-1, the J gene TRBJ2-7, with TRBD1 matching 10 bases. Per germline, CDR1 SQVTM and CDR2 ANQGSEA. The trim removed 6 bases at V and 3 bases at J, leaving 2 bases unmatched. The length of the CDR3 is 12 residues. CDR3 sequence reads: CSVRDRGYEQYF. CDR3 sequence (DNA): TGCAGCGTCCGGGACAGGGGCTACGAGCAGTACTTC.

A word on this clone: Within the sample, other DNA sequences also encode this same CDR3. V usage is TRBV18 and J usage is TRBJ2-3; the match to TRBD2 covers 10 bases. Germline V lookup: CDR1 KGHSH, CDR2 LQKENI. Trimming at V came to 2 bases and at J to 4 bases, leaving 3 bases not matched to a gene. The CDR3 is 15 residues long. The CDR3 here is CASSPRLAGADTQYF. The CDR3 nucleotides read TGTGCCAGCTCACCAAGGCTAGCGGGGGCAGATACGCAGTATTTT.

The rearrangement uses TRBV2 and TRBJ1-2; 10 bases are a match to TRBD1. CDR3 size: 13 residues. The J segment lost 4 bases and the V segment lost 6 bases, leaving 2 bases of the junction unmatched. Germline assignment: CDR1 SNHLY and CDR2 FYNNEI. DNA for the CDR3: TGTGCCAGCAGCGGACAGGGGGGCTATGGCTACACCTTC. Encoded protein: CASSGQGGYGYTF.

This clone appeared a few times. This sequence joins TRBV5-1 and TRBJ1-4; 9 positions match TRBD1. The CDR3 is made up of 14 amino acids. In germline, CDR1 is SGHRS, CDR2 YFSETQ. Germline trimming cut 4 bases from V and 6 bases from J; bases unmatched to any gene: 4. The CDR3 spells CASSRDRDYEKLFF. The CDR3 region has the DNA TGCGCCAGCAGCCGGGACAGGGATTATGAAAAACTGTTTTTT.

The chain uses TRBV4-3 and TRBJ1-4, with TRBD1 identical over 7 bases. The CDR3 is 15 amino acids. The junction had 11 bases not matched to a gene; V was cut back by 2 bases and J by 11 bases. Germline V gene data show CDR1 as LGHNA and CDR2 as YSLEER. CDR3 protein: CASSQLQIQGNKLFF. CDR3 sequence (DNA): TGCGCCAGCAGCCAACTCCAGATACAGGGGAATAAACTGTTTTTT.

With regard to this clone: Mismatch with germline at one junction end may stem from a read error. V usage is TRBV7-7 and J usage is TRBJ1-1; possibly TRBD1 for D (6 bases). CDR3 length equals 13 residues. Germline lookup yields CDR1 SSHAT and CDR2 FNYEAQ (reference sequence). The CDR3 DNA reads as TGTGCTAGCAGCTTAGTGCAGGGGACTGAAGCTTTCTTT. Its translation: CASSLVQGTEAFF. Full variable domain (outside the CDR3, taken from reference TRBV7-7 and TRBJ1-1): GAGVSQSPRYKVTKRGQDVTLRCDPISSHATLYWYQQALGQGPEFLTYFNYEAQPDKSGLPSDRFSAERPEGSISTLTIQRTEQRDSAMYRCASSLVQGTEAFFGQGTRLTVV.

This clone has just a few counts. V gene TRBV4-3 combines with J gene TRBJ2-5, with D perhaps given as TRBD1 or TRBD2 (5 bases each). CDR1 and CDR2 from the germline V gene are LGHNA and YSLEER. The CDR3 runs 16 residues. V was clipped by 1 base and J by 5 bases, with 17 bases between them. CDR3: CASSQGAVRGVETQYF. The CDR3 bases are TGCGCCAGCAGCCAAGGGGCAGTTAGGGGAGTGGAGACCCAGTACTTC.

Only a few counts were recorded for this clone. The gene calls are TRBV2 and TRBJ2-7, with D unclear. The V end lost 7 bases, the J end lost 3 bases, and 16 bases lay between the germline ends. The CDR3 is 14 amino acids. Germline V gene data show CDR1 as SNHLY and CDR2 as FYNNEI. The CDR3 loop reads CASTSPADGYEQYF. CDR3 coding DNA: TGTGCCAGCACGAGTCCGGCAGACGGCTACGAGCAGTACTTC.

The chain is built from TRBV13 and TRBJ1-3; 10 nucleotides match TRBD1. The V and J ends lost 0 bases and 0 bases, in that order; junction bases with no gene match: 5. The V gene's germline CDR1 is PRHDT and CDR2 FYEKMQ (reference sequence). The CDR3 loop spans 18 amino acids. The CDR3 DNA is TGTGCCAGCAGCTTAGGGTACGGGACAGGGGCCTCTGGAAACACCATATATTTT. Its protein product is CASSLGYGTGASGNTIYF.